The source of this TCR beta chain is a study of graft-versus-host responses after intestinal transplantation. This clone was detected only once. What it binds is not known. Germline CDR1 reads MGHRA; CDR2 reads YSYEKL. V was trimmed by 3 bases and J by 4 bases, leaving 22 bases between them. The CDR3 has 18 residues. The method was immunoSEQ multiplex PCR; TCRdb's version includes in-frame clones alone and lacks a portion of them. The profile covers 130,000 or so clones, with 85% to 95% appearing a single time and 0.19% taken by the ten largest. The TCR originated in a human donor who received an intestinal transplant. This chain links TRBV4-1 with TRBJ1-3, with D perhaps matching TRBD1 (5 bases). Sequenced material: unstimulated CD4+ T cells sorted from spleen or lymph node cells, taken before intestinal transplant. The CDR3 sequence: CASSQGPASRQGGNTIYF. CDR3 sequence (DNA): TGCGCCAGCAGCCAGGGCCCAGCATCCCGGCAGGGCGGAAACACCATATATTTT.